Given below is one TCR beta chain in context. Its antigen is still unknown. This entry belongs to a study of T-cell reconstitution after alpha-beta-depleted transplantation in children. Whole-study results and caveats: Several hundred expanded graft clones reportedly were the source of alpha-beta T cells about two months after transplant. After transplant, high TCRbeta diversity at day 60 in some patients arose from surviving recipient T cells and thymic progenitors. One year after transplant, T-cell counts and diversity came mostly from newly produced T cells.

Germline V lookup: CDR1 LNHDA, CDR2 SQIVND (reference sequence). The V and J ends lost 6 bases and 3 bases respectively, with 11 bases between them. This CDR3 region has 13 residues. Researchers prepared the TCRbeta library using unique molecular identifiers, the study reports. TCRdb passed the PCR reads through MiXCR, listing each CDR3 protein once. This sample has hundreds of thousands of distinct CDR3 sequences, with roughly 10% found just once. The receptor's source is a male patient aged 2 to 10 who had a stem cell transplant for chronic granulomatous disease, so the T cells may come from the graft donor. The source material was peripheral blood, sampled 180 days after TCRalphabeta/CD19-depleted stem cell transplant. The chain links TRBV19 to TRBJ2-5, with D possibly called TRBD1 or TRBD2 (5 bases each). The DNA for the CDR3 is TGTGCCAGTAGAGGGACCCTCGAAGAGACCCAGTACTTC. It translates to CASRGTLEETQYF.